This T cell receptor (beta chain) was identified during a study of CXCR3-negative and CXCR3-positive naive CD8 T cells. Whole-study results and caveats: More hydrophobic TRB CDR3s were found in CXCR3-positive naive cells than in CXCR3-negative naive cells.

Regarding this clonotype: Its specificity is unknown.

Germline V gene lookup returns CDR1 LGHNA and CDR2 YSLEER. There are 17 residues in the CDR3. 5' RACE with UMI labels generated the TRB cDNA libraries. Following a re-call of the 5' RACE reads, TCRdb has one entry per CDR3 protein and lacks DNA. The table counts around 140,000 distinct CDR3 sequences; approximately 0.4% lies in the top ten. Naive cells were sorted as CD45RO-, CCR7+, CD27+ and CD95-. The sequence derives from a human donor in good health. Some clones in this sample may be carry-over from other donors' samples. The sequenced sample consisted of naive CXCR3+ CD8+ T cells from blood. Subset denoted: CD45RO-CCR7+CD27+CD95- naive CD8+ T cells expressing CXCR3 (TNR3+). The V and J genes are TRBV4-3 and TRBJ2-3. CDR3 loop: CVSSLRPSDEWTDTQYF.